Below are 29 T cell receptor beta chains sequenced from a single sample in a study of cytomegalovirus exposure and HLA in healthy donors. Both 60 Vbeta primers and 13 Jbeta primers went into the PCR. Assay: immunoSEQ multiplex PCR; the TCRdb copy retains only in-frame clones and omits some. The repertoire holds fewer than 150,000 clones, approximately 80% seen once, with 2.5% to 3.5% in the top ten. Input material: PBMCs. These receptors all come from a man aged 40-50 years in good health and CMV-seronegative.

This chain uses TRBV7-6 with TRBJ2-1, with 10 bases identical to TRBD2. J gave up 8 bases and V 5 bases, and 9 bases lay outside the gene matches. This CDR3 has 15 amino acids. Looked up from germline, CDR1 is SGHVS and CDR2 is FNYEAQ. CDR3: CASSPKSGRGDEQFF. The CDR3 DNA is TGTGCCAGCAGCCCCAAGAGCGGGAGGGGGGATGAGCAGTTCTTC.

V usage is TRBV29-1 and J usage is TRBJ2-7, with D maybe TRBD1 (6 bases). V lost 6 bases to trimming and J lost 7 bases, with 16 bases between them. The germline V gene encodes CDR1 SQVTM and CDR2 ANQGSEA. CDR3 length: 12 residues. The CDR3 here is CSVATGLGEQYF. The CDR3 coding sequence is TGCAGCGTCGCGACAGGCTTGGGGGAGCAGTACTTC.

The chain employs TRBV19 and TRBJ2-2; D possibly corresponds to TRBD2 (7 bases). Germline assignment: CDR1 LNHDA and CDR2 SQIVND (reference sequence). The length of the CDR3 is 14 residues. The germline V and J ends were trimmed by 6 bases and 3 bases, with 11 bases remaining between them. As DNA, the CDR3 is TGTGCCAGTAGCGGGGGGACATACACCGGGGAGCTGTTTTTT. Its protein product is CASSGGTYTGELFF.

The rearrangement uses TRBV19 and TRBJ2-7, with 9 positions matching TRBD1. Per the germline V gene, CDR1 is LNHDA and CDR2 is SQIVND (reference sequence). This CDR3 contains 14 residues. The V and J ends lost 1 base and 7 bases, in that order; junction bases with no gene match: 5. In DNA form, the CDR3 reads TGTGCCAGTAGTATAGGGACAGGGGAGTGGGAGCAGTACTTC. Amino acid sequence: CASSIGTGEWEQYF.

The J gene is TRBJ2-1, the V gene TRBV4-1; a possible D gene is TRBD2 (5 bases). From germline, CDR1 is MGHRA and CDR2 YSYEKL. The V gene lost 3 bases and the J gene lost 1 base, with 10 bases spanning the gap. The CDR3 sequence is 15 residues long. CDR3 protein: CASSQEDRSYNEQFF. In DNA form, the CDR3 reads TGCGCCAGCAGCCAGGAGGATAGGTCCTACAATGAGCAGTTCTTC.

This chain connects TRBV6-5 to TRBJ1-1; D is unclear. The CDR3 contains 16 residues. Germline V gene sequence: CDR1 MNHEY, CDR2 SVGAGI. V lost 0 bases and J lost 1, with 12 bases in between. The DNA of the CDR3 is TGTGCCAGCAGTTACTCGTTCGGGGAAGGGAACACTGAAGCTTTCTTT. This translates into CASSYSFGEGNTEAFF.

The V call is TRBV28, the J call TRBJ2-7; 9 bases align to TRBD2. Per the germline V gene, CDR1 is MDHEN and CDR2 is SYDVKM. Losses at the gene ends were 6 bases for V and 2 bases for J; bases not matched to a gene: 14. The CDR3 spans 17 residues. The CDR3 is CASSPTRLAEGTYEQYF. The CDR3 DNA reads TGTGCCAGCAGCCCGACCAGACTAGCGGAGGGCACCTACGAGCAGTACTTC. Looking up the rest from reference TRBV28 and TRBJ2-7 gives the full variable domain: DVKVTQSSRYLVKRTGEKVFLECVQDMDHENMFWYRQDPGLGLRLIYFSYDVKMKEKGDIPEGYSVSREKKERFSLILESASTNQTSMYLCASSPTRLAEGTYEQYFGPGTRLTVT.

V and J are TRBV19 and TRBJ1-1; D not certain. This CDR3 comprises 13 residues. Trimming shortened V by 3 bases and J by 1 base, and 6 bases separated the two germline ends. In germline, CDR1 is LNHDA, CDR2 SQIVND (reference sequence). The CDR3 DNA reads TGTGCCAGTAGTATGGCTGCGAACACTGAAGCTTTCTTT. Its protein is CASSMAANTEAFF.

CDR3 region: CASSPYPVDSQIYGYTF. The CDR3, as DNA: TGTGCCAGCAGTCCTTACCCCGTGGACAGTCAGATCTATGGCTACACCTTC. The chain recombines TRBV2 with TRBJ1-2; the D gene is possibly TRBD1 (6 bases). V was clipped by 5 bases and J by 4 bases, with 23 bases between them. Germline V gene lookup returns CDR1 SNHLY and CDR2 FYNNEI. CDR3 length equals 17 residues.

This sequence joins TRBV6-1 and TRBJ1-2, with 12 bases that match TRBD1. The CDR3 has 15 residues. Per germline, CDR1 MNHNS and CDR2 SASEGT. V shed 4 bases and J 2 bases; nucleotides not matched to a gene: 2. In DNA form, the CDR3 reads TGTGCCAGCAGTGGGGGGACAGGGGGCAACTATGGCTACACCTTC. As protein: CASSGGTGGNYGYTF.

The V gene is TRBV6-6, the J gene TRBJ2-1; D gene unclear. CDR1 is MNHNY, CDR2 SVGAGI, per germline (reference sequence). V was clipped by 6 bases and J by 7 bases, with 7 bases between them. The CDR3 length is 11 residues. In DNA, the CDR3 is TGTGCCAGCAGCCTCCGTAATGAGCAGTTCTTC. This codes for CASSLRNEQFF.

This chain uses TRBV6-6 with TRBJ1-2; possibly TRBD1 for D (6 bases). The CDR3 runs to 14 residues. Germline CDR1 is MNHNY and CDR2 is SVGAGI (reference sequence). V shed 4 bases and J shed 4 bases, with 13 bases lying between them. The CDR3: CASSWHRVGYGYTF. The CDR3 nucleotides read TGTGCCAGCAGTTGGCACAGGGTCGGCTATGGCTACACCTTC.

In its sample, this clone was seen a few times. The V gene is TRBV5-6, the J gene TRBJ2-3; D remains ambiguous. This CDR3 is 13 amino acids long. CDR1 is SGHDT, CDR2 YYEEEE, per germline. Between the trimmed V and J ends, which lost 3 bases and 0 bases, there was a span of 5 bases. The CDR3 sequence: CASSSHSTDTQYF. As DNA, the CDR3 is TGTGCCAGCAGCTCCCATAGCACAGATACGCAGTATTTT.

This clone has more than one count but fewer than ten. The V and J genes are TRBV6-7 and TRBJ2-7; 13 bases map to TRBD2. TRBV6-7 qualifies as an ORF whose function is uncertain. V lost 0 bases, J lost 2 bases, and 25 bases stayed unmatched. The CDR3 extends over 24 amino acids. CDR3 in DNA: TGTGCCAGCAGTTACTCAGGGCAGATACCCGGACTAGCGGGAGTTTGGGTGGTAGCCTACGAGCAGTACTTC. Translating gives CASSYSGQIPGLAGVWVVAYEQYF.

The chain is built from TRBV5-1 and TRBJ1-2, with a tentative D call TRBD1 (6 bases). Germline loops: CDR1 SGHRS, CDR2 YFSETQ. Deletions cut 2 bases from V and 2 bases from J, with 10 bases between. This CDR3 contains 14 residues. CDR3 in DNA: TGCGCCAGCAGCTTAGGGACAAACAACTATGGCTACACCTTC. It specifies CASSLGTNNYGYTF. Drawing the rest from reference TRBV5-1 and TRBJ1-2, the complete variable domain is KAGVTQTPRYLIKTRGQQVTLSCSPISGHRSVSWYQQTPGQGLQFLFEYFSETQRNKGNFPGRFSGRQFSNSRSEMNVSTLELGDSALYLCASSLGTNNYGYTFGSGTRLTVV.

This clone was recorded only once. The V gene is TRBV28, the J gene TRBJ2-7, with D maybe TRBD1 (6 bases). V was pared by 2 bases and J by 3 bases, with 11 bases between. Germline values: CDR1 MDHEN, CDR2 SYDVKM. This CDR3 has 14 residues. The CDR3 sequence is CASSLGQGSYEQYF. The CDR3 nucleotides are TGTGCCAGCAGTTTAGGGCAGGGGAGCTACGAGCAGTACTTC.

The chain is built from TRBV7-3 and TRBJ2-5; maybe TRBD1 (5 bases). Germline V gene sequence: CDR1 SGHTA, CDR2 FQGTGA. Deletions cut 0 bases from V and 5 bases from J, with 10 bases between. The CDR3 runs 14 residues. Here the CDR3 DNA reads TGTGCCAGCAGCTTAACTAACTCAGGGGAGACCCAGTACTTC. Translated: CASSLTNSGETQYF.

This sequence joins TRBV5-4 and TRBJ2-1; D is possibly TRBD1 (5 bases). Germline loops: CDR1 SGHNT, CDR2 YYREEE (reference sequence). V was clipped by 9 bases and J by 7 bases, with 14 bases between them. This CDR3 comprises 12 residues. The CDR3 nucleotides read TGTGCCATAGGCCCAGGGTGGAATGAGCAGTTCTTC. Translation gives CAIGPGWNEQFF.

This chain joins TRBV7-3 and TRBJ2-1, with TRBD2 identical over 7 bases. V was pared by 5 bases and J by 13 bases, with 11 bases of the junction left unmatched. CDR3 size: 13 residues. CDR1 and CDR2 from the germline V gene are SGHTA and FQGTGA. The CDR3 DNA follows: TGTGCCAGCAGCGCCGCAAAGAGCGGGGAACAGTTCTTC. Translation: CASSAAKSGEQFF.

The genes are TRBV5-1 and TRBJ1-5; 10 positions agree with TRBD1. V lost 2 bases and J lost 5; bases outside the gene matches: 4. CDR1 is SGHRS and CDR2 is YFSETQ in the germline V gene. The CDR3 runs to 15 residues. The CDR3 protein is CASSFGQGGDQPQHF. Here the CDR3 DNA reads TGCGCCAGCAGCTTCGGACAGGGGGGCGATCAGCCCCAGCATTTT.

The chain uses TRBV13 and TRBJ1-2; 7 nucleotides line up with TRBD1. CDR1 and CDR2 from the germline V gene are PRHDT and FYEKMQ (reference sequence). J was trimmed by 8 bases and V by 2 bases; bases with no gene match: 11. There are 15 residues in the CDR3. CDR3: CASSLYARQGDGYTF. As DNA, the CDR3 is TGTGCCAGCAGCTTATACGCCCGACAGGGTGACGGCTACACCTTC. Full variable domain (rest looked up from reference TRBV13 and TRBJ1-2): AAGVIQSPRHLIKEKRETATLKCYPIPRHDTVYWYQQGPGQDPQFLISFYEKMQSDKGSIPDRFSAQQFSDYHSELNMSSLELGDSALYFCASSLYARQGDGYTFGSGTRLTVV.

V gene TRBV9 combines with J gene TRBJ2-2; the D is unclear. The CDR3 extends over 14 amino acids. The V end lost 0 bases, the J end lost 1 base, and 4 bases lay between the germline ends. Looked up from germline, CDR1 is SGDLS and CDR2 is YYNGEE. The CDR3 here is CASSVGGNTGELFF. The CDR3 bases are TGTGCCAGCAGCGTAGGAGGGAACACCGGGGAGCTGTTTTTT.

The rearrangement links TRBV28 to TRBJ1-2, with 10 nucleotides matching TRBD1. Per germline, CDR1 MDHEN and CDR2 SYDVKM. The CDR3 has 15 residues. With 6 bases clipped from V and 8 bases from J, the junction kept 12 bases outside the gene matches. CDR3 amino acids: CASRRSGQGVGGYTF. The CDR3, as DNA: TGTGCCAGCAGGCGAAGCGGACAGGGGGTGGGGGGCTACACCTTC.

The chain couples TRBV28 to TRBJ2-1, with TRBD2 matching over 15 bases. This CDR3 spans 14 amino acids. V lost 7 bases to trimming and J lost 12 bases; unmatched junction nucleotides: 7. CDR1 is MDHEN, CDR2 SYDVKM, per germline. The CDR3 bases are TGTGCCAGCACCCCGGGACTAGCGGGAGGCACGCAGTTCTTC. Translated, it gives CASTPGLAGGTQFF. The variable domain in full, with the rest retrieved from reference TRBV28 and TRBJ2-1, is DVKVTQSSRYLVKRTGEKVFLECVQDMDHENMFWYRQDPGLGLRLIYFSYDVKMKEKGDIPEGYSVSREKKERFSLILESASTNQTSMYLCASTPGLAGGTQFFGPGTRLTVL.

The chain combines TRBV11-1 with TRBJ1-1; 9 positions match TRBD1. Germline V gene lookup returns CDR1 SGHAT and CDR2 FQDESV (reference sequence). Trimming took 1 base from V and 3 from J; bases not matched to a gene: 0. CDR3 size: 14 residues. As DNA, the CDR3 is TGTGCCAGCAGCTTAGGACAGGGGGACACTGAAGCTTTCTTT. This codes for CASSLGQGDTEAFF.

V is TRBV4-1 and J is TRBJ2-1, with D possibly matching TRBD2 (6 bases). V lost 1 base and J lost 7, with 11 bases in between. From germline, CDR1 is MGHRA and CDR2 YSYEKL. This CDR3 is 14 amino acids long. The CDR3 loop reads CASSQGGLLNEQFF. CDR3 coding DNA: TGCGCCAGCAGCCAAGGGGGACTTCTTAATGAGCAGTTCTTC.

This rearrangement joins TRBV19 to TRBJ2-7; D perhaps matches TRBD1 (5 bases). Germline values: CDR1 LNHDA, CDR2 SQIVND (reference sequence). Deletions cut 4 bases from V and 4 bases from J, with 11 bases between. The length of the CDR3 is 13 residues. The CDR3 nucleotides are TGTGCCAGTAGTAGGCAGGGAACGTACGAGCAGTACTTC. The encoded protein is CASSRQGTYEQYF. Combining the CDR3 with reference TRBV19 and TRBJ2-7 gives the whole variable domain DGGITQSPKYLFRKEGQNVTLSCEQNLNHDAMYWYRQDPGQGLRLIYYSQIVNDFQKGDIAEGYSVSREKKESFPLTVTSAQKNPTAFYLCASSRQGTYEQYFGPGTRLTVT.

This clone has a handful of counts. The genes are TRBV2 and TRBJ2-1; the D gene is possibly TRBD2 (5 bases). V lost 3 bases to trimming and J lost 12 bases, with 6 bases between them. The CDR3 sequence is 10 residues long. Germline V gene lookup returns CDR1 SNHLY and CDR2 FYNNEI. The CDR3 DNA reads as TGTGCCAGCAGTGAGGCGGGGCAGTTCTTC. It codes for CASSEAGQFF.

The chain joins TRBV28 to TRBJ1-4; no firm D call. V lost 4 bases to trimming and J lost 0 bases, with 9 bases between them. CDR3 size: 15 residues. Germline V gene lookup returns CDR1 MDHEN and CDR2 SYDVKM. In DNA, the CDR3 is TGTGCCAGCAGTTCATGGAGGACAACTAATGAAAAACTGTTTTTT. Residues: CASSSWRTTNEKLFF.